This section outlines one TCR beta chain sequence together with its context. This sample is part of a study of blood T cell repertoires in COVID-19. Study-level background: Samples came from the United States, Italy and Spain, spanning acute and convalescent COVID-19.

Germline assignment: CDR1 SGHRS and CDR2 YFSETQ. Unmatched junction bases numbered 5, after V lost 1 base and J lost 4 bases. The CDR3 extends over 15 amino acids. This table comes from immunoSEQ multiplex PCR, and its TCRdb copy is limited to in-frame clones, with some not included. The sample has 300,000 to 350,000 clones, about 90% seen once. What was sequenced was peripheral blood. The TCR originated in a young man with active or convalescent COVID-19. V is TRBV5-1 and J is TRBJ2-5; 9 bases are a match to TRBD2. The CDR3 DNA reads TGCGCCAGCAGCTTGAGCGGGGGGTTCGGAGAGACCCAGTACTTC. Translation: CASSLSGGFGETQYF.